This T cell receptor beta chain stems from a study of OX40 agonist ivuxolimab in advanced cancers. Study context: Past anti-PD-1, anti-PD-L1 or anti-CTLA-4 therapy was accepted, and approximately 40% had received some. Study-level findings and limits: Blood T cells, both CD4+ and CD8+, expanded clonally by week 6 at 0.1 to 3.0 mg/kg. Expanded peripheral T cell antigen specificity was not determined.

Remarks on this clone: Its antigen is not identified.

Only in-frame clones appear in the TCRdb table, and some are missing; sequencing was by immunoSEQ multiplex PCR. There are about 29,000 clones in the sample; approximately 78% occur only once, and approximately 20% lies in the top ten. The origin of this receptor is an adult with an advanced solid tumor such as melanoma, head and neck, liver or kidney cancer. Sequencing used CD4+ or CD8+ T cells sorted from blood, obtained in a trial of the OX40 agonist ivuxolimab.

This CDR3 reads CASSLKRGGYETQYF. Here the CDR3 DNA reads TGTGCCAGCAGCTTAAAGCGGGGGGGCTATGAGACCCAGTACTTC. The V and J genes are TRBV11-2 and TRBJ2-5; 10 bases align to TRBD2. Unmatched junction bases numbered 5, after V lost 2 bases and J lost 5 bases. Per germline, CDR1 SGHAT and CDR2 FQNNGV. This CDR3 has 15 residues.